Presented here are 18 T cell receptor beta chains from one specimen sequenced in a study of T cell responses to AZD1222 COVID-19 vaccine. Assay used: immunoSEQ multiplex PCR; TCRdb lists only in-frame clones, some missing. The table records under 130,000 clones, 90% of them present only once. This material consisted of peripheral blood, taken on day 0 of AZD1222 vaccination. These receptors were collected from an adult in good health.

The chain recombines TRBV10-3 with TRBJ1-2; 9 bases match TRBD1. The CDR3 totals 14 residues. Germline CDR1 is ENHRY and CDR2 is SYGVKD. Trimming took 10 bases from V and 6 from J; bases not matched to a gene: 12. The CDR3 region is CASSTGQGSNGYTF. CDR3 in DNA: TGTGCCAGTTCCACGGGACAGGGCTCTAATGGCTACACCTTC.

The CDR3 is CASSAGGYTF. Written as DNA, the CDR3 is TGTGCCAGCAGCGCCGGTGGCTACACCTTC. The V call is TRBV7-9, the J call TRBJ1-2; D unresolved. V was cut by 5 bases and J by 7 bases, with 5 bases left in between. CDR1 is SEHNR and CDR2 is FQNEAQ in the germline V gene (reference sequence). The CDR3 covers 10 residues.

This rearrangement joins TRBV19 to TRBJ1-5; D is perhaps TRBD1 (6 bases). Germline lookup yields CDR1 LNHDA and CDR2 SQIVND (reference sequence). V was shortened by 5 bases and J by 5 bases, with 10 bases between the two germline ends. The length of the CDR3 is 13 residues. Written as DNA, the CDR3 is TGTGCCAGTAGTTTCGGACAGTATCAGCCCCAGCATTTT. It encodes CASSFGQYQPQHF.

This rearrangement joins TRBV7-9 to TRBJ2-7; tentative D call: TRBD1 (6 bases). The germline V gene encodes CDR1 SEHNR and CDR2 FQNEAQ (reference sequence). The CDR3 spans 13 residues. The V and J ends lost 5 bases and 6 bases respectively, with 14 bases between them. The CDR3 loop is CASSPPQGTEQYF. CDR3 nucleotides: TGTGCCAGCAGCCCCCCACAGGGAACCGAGCAGTACTTC.

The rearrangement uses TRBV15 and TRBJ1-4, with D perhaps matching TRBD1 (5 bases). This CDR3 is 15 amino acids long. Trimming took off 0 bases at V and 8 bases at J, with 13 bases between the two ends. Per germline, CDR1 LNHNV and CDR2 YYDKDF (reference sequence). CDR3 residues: CATSRDQGAGEKLFF. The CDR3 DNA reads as TGTGCCACCAGCAGAGATCAGGGAGCTGGAGAAAAACTGTTTTTT.

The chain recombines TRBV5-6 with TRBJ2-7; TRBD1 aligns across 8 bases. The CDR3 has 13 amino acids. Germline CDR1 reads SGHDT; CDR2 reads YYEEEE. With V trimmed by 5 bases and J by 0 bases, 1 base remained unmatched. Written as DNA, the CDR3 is TGTGCCAGCAGTGGACAGGGCTCCTACGAGCAGTACTTC. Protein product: CASSGQGSYEQYF. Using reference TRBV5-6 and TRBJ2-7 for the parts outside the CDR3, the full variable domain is DAGVTQSPTHLIKTRGQQVTLRCSPKSGHDTVSWYQQALGQGPQFIFQYYEEEERQRGNFPDRFSGHQFPNYSSELNVNALLLGDSALYLCASSGQGSYEQYFGPGTRLTVT.

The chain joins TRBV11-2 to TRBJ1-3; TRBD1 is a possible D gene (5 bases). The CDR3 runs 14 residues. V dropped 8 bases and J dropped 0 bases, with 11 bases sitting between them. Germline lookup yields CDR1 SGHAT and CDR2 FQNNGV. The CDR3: CASRSGGSGNTIYF. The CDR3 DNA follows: TGTGCCAGCCGGTCCGGGGGCTCTGGAAACACCATATATTTT.

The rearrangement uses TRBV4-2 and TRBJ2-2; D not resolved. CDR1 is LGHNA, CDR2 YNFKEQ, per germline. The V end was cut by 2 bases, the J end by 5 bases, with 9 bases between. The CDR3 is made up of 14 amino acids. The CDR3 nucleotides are TGTGCCAGCAGCCAACTTGGACGGACCGGGGAGCTGTTTTTT. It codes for CASSQLGRTGELFF.

Written as DNA, the CDR3 is TGTGCCGGCAACAGAGATAGCAATCAGCCCCAGCATTTT. It encodes CAGNRDSNQPQHF. V usage is TRBV6-6 and J usage is TRBJ1-5; D gene uncertain. Germline V CDR1 and CDR2: MNHNY, SVGAGI (reference sequence). V shed 11 bases and J shed 0 bases, with 11 bases lying between them. The CDR3 length is 13 residues.

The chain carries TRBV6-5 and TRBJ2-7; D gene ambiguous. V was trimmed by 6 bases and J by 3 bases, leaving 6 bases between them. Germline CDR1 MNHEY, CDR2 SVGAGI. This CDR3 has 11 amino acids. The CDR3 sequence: CASSLNYEQYF. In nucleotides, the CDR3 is TGTGCCAGCAGCCTAAACTACGAGCAGTACTTC.

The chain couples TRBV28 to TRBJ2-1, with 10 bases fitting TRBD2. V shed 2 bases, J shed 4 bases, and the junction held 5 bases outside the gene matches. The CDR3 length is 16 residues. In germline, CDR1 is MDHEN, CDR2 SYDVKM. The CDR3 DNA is TGTGCCAGCAGTTTAGTTAGCGGGGGGACATACAATGAGCAGTTCTTC. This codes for CASSLVSGGTYNEQFF.

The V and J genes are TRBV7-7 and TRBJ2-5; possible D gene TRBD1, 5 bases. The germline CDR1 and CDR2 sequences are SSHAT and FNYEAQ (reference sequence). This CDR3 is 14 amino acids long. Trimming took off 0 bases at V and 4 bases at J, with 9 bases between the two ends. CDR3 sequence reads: CASSLAGALETQYF. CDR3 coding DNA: TGTGCCAGCAGCTTAGCAGGGGCCCTAGAGACCCAGTACTTC. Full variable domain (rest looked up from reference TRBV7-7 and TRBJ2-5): GAGVSQSPRYKVTKRGQDVTLRCDPISSHATLYWYQQALGQGPEFLTYFNYEAQPDKSGLPSDRFSAERPEGSISTLTIQRTEQRDSAMYRCASSLAGALETQYFGPGTRLLVL.

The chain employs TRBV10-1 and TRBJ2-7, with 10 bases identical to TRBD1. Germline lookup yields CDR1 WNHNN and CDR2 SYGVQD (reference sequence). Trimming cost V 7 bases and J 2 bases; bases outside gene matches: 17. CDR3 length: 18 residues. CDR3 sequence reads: CASKRGQGVTSAPYEQYF. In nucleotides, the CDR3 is TGCGCCAGCAAGAGAGGACAGGGGGTGACCTCGGCCCCCTACGAGCAGTACTTC.

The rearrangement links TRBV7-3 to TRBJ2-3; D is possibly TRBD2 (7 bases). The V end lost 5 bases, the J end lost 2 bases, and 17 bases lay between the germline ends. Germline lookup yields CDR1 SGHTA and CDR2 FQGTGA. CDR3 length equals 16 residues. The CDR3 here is CASSPLGGGITDTQYF. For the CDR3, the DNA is TGTGCCAGCAGCCCTCTAGGGGGGGGCATCACAGATACGCAGTATTTT.

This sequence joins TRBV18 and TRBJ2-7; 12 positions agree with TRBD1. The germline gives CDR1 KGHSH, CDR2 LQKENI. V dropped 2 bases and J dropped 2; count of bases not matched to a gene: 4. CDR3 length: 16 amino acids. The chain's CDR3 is CASSPGGDRGPYEQYF. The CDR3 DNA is TGTGCCAGCTCACCAGGTGGGGACAGGGGGCCCTACGAGCAGTACTTC.

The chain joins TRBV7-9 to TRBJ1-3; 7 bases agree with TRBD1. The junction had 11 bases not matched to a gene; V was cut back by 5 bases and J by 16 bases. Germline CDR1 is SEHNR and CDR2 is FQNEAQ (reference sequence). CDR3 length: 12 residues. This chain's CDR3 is CASSPGEGARYF. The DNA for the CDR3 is TGTGCCAGCAGCCCGGGGGAGGGGGCGAGGTATTTT. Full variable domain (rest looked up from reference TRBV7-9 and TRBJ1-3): DTGVSQNPRHKITKRGQNVTFRCDPISEHNRLYWYRQTLGQGPEFLTYFQNEAQLEKSRLLSDRFSAERPKGSFSTLEIQRTEQGDSAMYLCASSPGEGARYFGEGSWLTVV.

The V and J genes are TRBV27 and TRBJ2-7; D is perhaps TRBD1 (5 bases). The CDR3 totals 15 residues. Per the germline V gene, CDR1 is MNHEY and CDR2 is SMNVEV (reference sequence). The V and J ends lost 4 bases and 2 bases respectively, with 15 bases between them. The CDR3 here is CASSSLPGQAYEQYF. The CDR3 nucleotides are TGTGCCAGCAGTTCGCTCCCCGGACAAGCCTACGAGCAGTACTTC.

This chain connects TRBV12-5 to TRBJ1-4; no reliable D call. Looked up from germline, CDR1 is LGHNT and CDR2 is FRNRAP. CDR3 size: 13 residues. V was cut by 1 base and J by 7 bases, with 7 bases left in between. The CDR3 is CASGLDRSEKLFF. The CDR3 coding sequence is TGTGCTAGTGGTTTGGACCGTAGTGAAAAACTGTTTTTT.